This T cell receptor (beta chain) was identified in a study of control samples from healthy donors and cancer patients. TCRdb's copy holds only in-frame clones and misses some; the assay was immunoSEQ multiplex PCR. The data contain about 130,000 clones, under 95% of them singletons. The CDR3 spans 15 residues. With 0 bases removed from V and 5 bases from J, the gap between germline ends came to 11 bases. CDR1 is SGHVS, CDR2 FNYEAQ, per germline. The TCR comes from a man between 18 and 29 years old in good health. The material sequenced was blood. The chain combines TRBV7-6 with TRBJ1-5, with D maybe TRBD1 (5 bases). CDR3 DNA sequence: TGTGCCAGCAGCTTAGCGGGGCGGGATGATCAGCCCCAGCATTTT. Translation: CASSLAGRDDQPQHF.